The 32 T cell receptor beta chains in this list originate from one sample, sequenced in a study of T cells in localized non-small cell lung cancer. Some clones are missing from TCRdb's copy, which holds only in-frame ones; the method was immunoSEQ multiplex PCR. The sample lists approximately 41,000 clones, roughly 90% occurring once. Sequencing used peripheral blood, obtained before any cancer treatment. The origin of the receptors is a female donor of 60 years or more with stage I squamous cell lung carcinoma.

CDR3 DNA: TGTGCCAGCAGCACCCCGGGACTAGACGGGCAGTTCTTC. This sequence encodes CASSTPGLDGQFF. The genes are TRBV7-9 and TRBJ2-1; 8 bases agree with TRBD2. Unmatched junction bases numbered 9, after V lost 5 bases and J lost 12 bases. CDR3 length: 13 amino acids. Per the germline V gene, CDR1 is SEHNR and CDR2 is FQNEAQ (reference sequence). The full variable domain, in which reference TRBV7-9 and TRBJ2-1 provide the parts outside the CDR3, is DTGVSQNPRHKITKRGQNVTFRCDPISEHNRLYWYRQTLGQGPEFLTYFQNEAQLEKSRLLSDRFSAERPKGSFSTLEIQRTEQGDSAMYLCASSTPGLDGQFFGPGTRLTVL.

This rearrangement joins TRBV11-3 to TRBJ2-5, with D possibly being TRBD1 or TRBD2 (5 bases each). V was trimmed by 3 bases and J by 5 bases, leaving 10 bases between them. CDR1 is SGHNT, CDR2 YENEEA, per germline. The CDR3 is 13 residues long. The CDR3 DNA reads TGTGCCAGCAGCTTGCTAGCAGGGGAGACCCAGTACTTC. As protein: CASSLLAGETQYF.

The chain joins TRBV5-1 to TRBJ2-3, with TRBD2 as a possible D gene (5 bases). V dropped 3 bases and J dropped 2 bases, with 10 bases sitting between them. Per germline, CDR1 SGHRS and CDR2 YFSETQ. CDR3 length equals 14 residues. CDR3 loop: CASSWELPTDTQYF. The CDR3 nucleotides read TGCGCCAGCAGCTGGGAGCTACCCACAGATACGCAGTATTTT.

This chain uses TRBV7-2 with TRBJ2-3; 8 bases are a match to TRBD2. The CDR3 covers 17 residues. The J segment lost 5 bases and the V segment lost 1 base, leaving 11 bases of the junction unmatched. Germline V lookup: CDR1 SGHTA, CDR2 FQGNSA. CDR3 DNA: TGTGCCAGCAGCTTAGGGAAAACGGGAGGGCCTCAAGATACGCAGTATTTT. Translated, it gives CASSLGKTGGPQDTQYF.

The chain combines TRBV6-1 with TRBJ2-1, with 9 bases lining up with TRBD2. Germline CDR1 and CDR2: MNHNS and SASEGT. Trimming removed 3 bases from V and 1 base from J; junction bases left unmatched: 4. The CDR3 consists of 16 residues. The CDR3 loop reads CASSDLTSGSYNEQFF. The CDR3 DNA sequence: TGTGCCAGCAGTGACTTGACTAGCGGTTCCTACAATGAGCAGTTCTTC.

This clone was recorded a few times. The chain is built from TRBV4-3 and TRBJ1-4; the D gene is possibly TRBD1 (5 bases). Per germline, CDR1 LGHNA and CDR2 YSLEER. The CDR3 consists of 16 residues. V lost 0 bases to trimming and J lost 1 base, with 9 bases between them. The CDR3 nucleotides read TGCGCCAGCAGCCAAGATCAACAGGAAACTAATGAAAAACTGTTTTTT. This gives the protein CASSQDQQETNEKLFF.

V usage is TRBV11-3 and J usage is TRBJ2-1, with 7 bases identical to TRBD1. The J segment lost 10 bases and the V segment lost 1 base, leaving 4 bases of the junction unmatched. This CDR3 is 13 amino acids long. Germline CDR1 SGHNT, CDR2 YENEEA. The CDR3 spells CASSLVAGGEQFF. Here the CDR3 DNA reads TGTGCCAGCAGCTTAGTGGCAGGGGGAGAGCAGTTCTTC. The full variable domain, completed using reference TRBV11-3 and TRBJ2-1, is EAGVVQSPRYKIIEKKQPVAFWCNPISGHNTLYWYLQNLGQGPELLIRYENEEAVDDSQLPKDRFSAERLKGVDSTLKIQPAELGDSAVYLCASSLVAGGEQFFGPGTRLTVL.

The J gene is TRBJ2-1, the V gene TRBV18, with a possible D match to TRBD2 (6 bases). The germline V gene has CDR1 KGHSH and CDR2 LQKENI. The V end lost 3 bases, the J end lost 0 bases, and 12 bases lay between the germline ends. The CDR3 is 16 amino acids. The CDR3 loop reads CASSPLAPSSYNEQFF. In nucleotides, the CDR3 is TGTGCCAGCTCACCGCTAGCGCCTAGCTCCTACAATGAGCAGTTCTTC.

This clone was found a few times. This chain uses TRBV4-2 with TRBJ2-7, with unresolved D. V gave up 4 bases and J gave up 4 bases, with 11 bases separating them. The germline V gene encodes CDR1 LGHNA and CDR2 YNFKEQ. This CDR3 comprises 13 residues. The CDR3 sequence: CASSPDKLYEQYF. CDR3 coding DNA: TGTGCCAGCAGCCCTGATAAACTTTACGAGCAGTACTTC.

This chain joins TRBV5-1 and TRBJ2-7, with D maybe TRBD2 (5 bases). The CDR3 is 15 amino acids. CDR1 is SGHRS, CDR2 YFSETQ, per germline. With 0 bases removed from V and 1 base from J, the gap between germline ends came to 11 bases. The CDR3 DNA reads TGCGCCAGCAGCTTGGGTGGACTGGATTCCTACGAGCAGTACTTC. Translating it yields CASSLGGLDSYEQYF. The full variable domain, rest sourced from reference TRBV5-1 and TRBJ2-7, is KAGVTQTPRYLIKTRGQQVTLSCSPISGHRSVSWYQQTPGQGLQFLFEYFSETQRNKGNFPGRFSGRQFSNSRSEMNVSTLELGDSALYLCASSLGGLDSYEQYFGPGTRLTVT.

V gene TRBV7-9 combines with J gene TRBJ2-3; 10 nucleotides align to TRBD1. This CDR3 is built from 15 residues. Losses at the gene ends were 6 bases for V and 6 bases for J; bases not matched to a gene: 9. In germline, CDR1 is SEHNR, CDR2 FQNEAQ (reference sequence). The CDR3 DNA reads as TGTGCCAGCAGTTACCGACAGGGGGCTTCCGATACGCAGTATTTT. Translated: CASSYRQGASDTQYF.

J is TRBJ1-4 and V is TRBV7-8, with 10 bases matching TRBD1. V lost 4 bases to trimming and J lost 10 bases; unmatched junction nucleotides: 12. This CDR3 is built from 16 residues. Germline V lookup: CDR1 SGHVS, CDR2 FQNEAQ. Here the CDR3 reads CASSSRSDRGRGKLFF. CDR3 nucleotide sequence: TGTGCCAGCAGCTCTAGGTCAGACAGGGGGCGAGGAAAACTGTTTTTT.

The sample holds one count of this clone. The chain carries TRBV5-6 and TRBJ2-1; D not certain. CDR3 length equals 15 residues. Looked up from germline, CDR1 is SGHDT and CDR2 is YYEEEE. Trimming stripped 0 bases from V and 0 bases from J, with 7 bases between. Written as DNA, the CDR3 is TGTGCCAGCAGCTTGGGGCGGTTCTCCTACAATGAGCAGTTCTTC. Its translation is CASSLGRFSYNEQFF.

J is TRBJ2-7 and V is TRBV5-6; 10 bases line up with TRBD2. This CDR3 contains 15 residues. CDR1 is SGHDT and CDR2 is YYEEEE in the germline V gene. Losses at the gene ends were 4 bases for V and 7 bases for J; bases not matched to a gene: 11. In nucleotides, the CDR3 is TGTGCCAGCAGCCCGAGCGGGAGGGGAGCACGGGAGCAGTACTTC. It encodes CASSPSGRGAREQYF.

The chain recombines TRBV30 with TRBJ1-6, with D possibly matching TRBD1 (6 bases). V lost 2 bases and J lost 7, with 9 bases in between. The germline V gene encodes CDR1 GTSNPN and CDR2 SVGIG (reference sequence). The CDR3 runs 13 residues. The chain's CDR3 is CAWSLGGNSPLHF. The DNA for the CDR3 is TGTGCCTGGAGTCTAGGGGGAAATTCACCCCTCCACTTT.

The V and J genes are TRBV4-3 and TRBJ2-3; tentative D call: TRBD2 (6 bases). The V gene lost 1 base and the J gene lost 0 bases, with 8 bases spanning the gap. Germline lookup yields CDR1 LGHNA and CDR2 YSLEER. CDR3 length: 15 residues. CDR3 DNA sequence: TGCGCCAGCAGCCAAGCGGGAGAGAGCACAGATACGCAGTATTTT. Its translation: CASSQAGESTDTQYF.

This sequence joins TRBV7-2 and TRBJ2-1; no clear D gene. Germline V gene data show CDR1 as SGHTA and CDR2 as FQGNSA. With 6 bases removed from V and 5 bases from J, the gap between germline ends came to 17 bases. The CDR3 length is 15 residues. The CDR3 DNA is TGTGCCAGCAGACCGCAGTGGCTATCGGACAATGAGCAGTTCTTC. Encoded protein: CASRPQWLSDNEQFF.

The chain recombines TRBV6-5 with TRBJ1-6; no clear D. The CDR3 covers 15 residues. Trimming pared 6 bases from V and 7 bases from J, leaving 16 bases between. CDR1 and CDR2 (germline): MNHEY, SVGAGI. CDR3 in DNA: TGTGCCAGCAGACCGAGGGCCCTCGGAAATTCACCCCTCCACTTT. Translation gives CASRPRALGNSPLHF.

The chain links TRBV30 to TRBJ2-1; no clear D. Trimming removed 5 bases at V and 5 bases at J, with 7 bases between. The CDR3 length is 11 residues. From germline, CDR1 is GTSNPN and CDR2 SVGIG (reference sequence). For the CDR3, the DNA is TGTGCCTGGGAAGGGAACAATGAGCAGTTCTTC. Its translation is CAWEGNNEQFF.

V usage is TRBV6-5 and J usage is TRBJ2-7, with 8 bases matching TRBD1. The V segment lost 4 bases and the J segment 3 bases; nucleotides outside the gene matches: 8. The CDR3 is made up of 15 amino acids. In germline, CDR1 is MNHEY, CDR2 SVGAGI. The CDR3 nucleotides read TGTGCCAGCAGTTTACAGGGGGAAAAAGTCTACGAGCAGTACTTC. Amino acid sequence: CASSLQGEKVYEQYF.

The chain recombines TRBV7-9 with TRBJ2-1; weak D call: TRBD2 (6 bases). Trimming removed 6 bases from V and 6 bases from J, with 12 bases in between. This CDR3 is built from 13 residues. Germline V CDR1 and CDR2: SEHNR, FQNEAQ (reference sequence). CDR3 region: CASRRDSSNEQFF. Written as DNA, the CDR3 is TGTGCCAGCAGGCGGGACTCAAGCAATGAGCAGTTCTTC.

The chain carries TRBV7-9 and TRBJ1-2; 7 bases map to TRBD1. This CDR3 region has 14 residues. The trim removed 3 bases at V and 10 bases at J, leaving 11 bases unmatched. Germline CDR1 and CDR2: SEHNR and FQNEAQ (reference sequence). The CDR3 DNA reads TGTGCCAGCAGCTTCGGACTCGGGACAGTTGACTACACCTTC. This sequence encodes CASSFGLGTVDYTF.

The chain combines TRBV30 with TRBJ2-3, with TRBD2 identical over 16 bases. J was trimmed by 4 bases and V by 3 bases; bases with no gene match: 1. Germline V lookup: CDR1 GTSNPN, CDR2 SVGIG (reference sequence). This CDR3 contains 15 residues. The CDR3 loop reads CAWRGTSGRADTQYF. The CDR3, as DNA: TGTGCCTGGAGGGGGACTAGCGGGAGGGCAGATACGCAGTATTTT.

The J gene is TRBJ2-6, the V gene TRBV5-1; D is undetermined. From germline, CDR1 is SGHRS and CDR2 YFSETQ. Trimming pared 0 bases from V and 3 bases from J, leaving 13 bases between. CDR3 length equals 17 residues. CDR3 in amino acids: CASSLGASISGANVLTF. CDR3 coding DNA: TGCGCCAGCAGCTTGGGAGCGTCTATAAGTGGGGCCAACGTCCTGACTTTC.

The chain couples TRBV19 to TRBJ2-1; no firm D call. There are 18 residues in the CDR3. V was clipped by 3 bases and J by 0 bases, with 18 bases between them. Germline V gene data show CDR1 as LNHDA and CDR2 as SQIVND (reference sequence). The CDR3: CASSIPALRLSSYNEQFF. CDR3 nucleotides: TGTGCCAGTAGTATCCCCGCACTCCGACTGAGCTCCTACAATGAGCAGTTCTTC.

In its sample, this clone was seen a few times. The CDR3 sequence is CASSLAGLAGGEQFF. The CDR3 region has the DNA TGTGCCAGCAGCTTAGCGGGACTAGCGGGAGGTGAGCAGTTCTTC. J is TRBJ2-1 and V is TRBV7-6; TRBD2 agrees at 15 bases. The germline gives CDR1 SGHVS, CDR2 FNYEAQ. V lost 0 bases and J lost 9; bases outside the gene matches: 0. This CDR3 spans 15 amino acids.

The chain uses TRBV15 and TRBJ1-3, with 9 bases identical to TRBD1. V gave up 6 bases and J gave up 4 bases; unmatched junction bases: 10. Looked up from germline, CDR1 is LNHNV and CDR2 is YYDKDF (reference sequence). The length of the CDR3 is 16 residues. In DNA, the CDR3 is TGTGCCACCAGTACCGGACAGGGGTGGTCCGGAAACACCATATATTTT. Residues: CATSTGQGWSGNTIYF.

This clone was seen more than once but under ten times. J is TRBJ2-1 and V is TRBV27, with TRBD2 identical over 13 bases. The length of the CDR3 is 19 residues. Trimming cost V 4 bases and J 5 bases; bases outside gene matches: 14. Germline loops: CDR1 MNHEY, CDR2 SMNVEV (reference sequence). CDR3 nucleotide sequence: TGTGCCAGCAGTTCGCTACCCGGGACTAGCGGGGTCAAAAACAATGAGCAGTTCTTC. This gives the protein CASSSLPGTSGVKNNEQFF.

This clone appeared a single time. The rearrangement uses TRBV2 and TRBJ2-1, with unresolved D. Trimming cost V 7 bases and J 5 bases, with 12 bases left between them. The length of the CDR3 is 13 residues. Germline V gene data show CDR1 as SNHLY and CDR2 as FYNNEI. CDR3 amino acids: CASNLDADNEQFF. The CDR3 DNA reads TGTGCCAGCAATCTTGACGCGGACAATGAGCAGTTCTTC.

V gene TRBV30 combines with J gene TRBJ2-1; 11 positions agree with TRBD2. The trim removed 3 bases at V and 8 bases at J, leaving 6 bases unmatched. The length of the CDR3 is 14 residues. Germline CDR1 GTSNPN, CDR2 SVGIG (reference sequence). CDR3 coding DNA: TGTGCCTGGAGGTCTCTAGCGGGAGGCGATGAGCAGTTCTTC. Its translation: CAWRSLAGGDEQFF.

This chain's CDR3 is CASSPPRSGQETQYF. Here the CDR3 DNA reads TGTGCCAGCAGCCCTCCCCGGTCGGGCCAAGAGACCCAGTACTTC. This chain links TRBV11-1 with TRBJ2-5; D not certain. There are 15 residues in the CDR3. Trimming took off 5 bases at V and 1 base at J, with 14 bases between the two ends. Germline V gene lookup returns CDR1 SGHAT and CDR2 FQDESV (reference sequence).

This chain uses TRBV30 with TRBJ2-1; 12 bases align to TRBD2. The CDR3 covers 14 residues. The ends lost 3 bases at V and 9 bases at J; junction bases unmatched: 6. Germline CDR1 reads GTSNPN; CDR2 reads SVGIG (reference sequence). CDR3 residues: CAWRLAGGPGEQFF. The CDR3 DNA reads TGTGCCTGGAGGCTAGCGGGAGGGCCTGGTGAGCAGTTCTTC.